The clone carrying this TCR beta chain was seen many times. The antigen is not known. A second PCR of roughly 7 to 11 cycles used a sample-barcoded 5' primer and a J-beta primer mix. The authors tagged each cDNA molecule using a template-switch adaptor with 12 random nucleotides. TCRdb re-called the 5' RACE reads through MiXCR, storing one row per CDR3 protein. This table has over 600,000 distinct CDR3 sequences, under 25% appearing once. The data are from a study of blood T cells in healthy people across ages. Across the study: Roughly one uniquely barcoded beta molecule per two T cells was captured. The study, taken as a whole, reports: Per million T cells, TCR beta diversity dropped roughly linearly as age increased. Underestimates were what the diversity estimates from one million T cells were considered to be.

Germline loops: CDR1 SGHRS, CDR2 YFSETQ. The CDR3 runs to 17 residues. V was pared by 3 bases and J by 0 bases, with 17 bases between. The sequenced material came from blood. This chain links TRBV5-1 with TRBJ2-3; tentative D call: TRBD2 (5 bases). The TCR was taken from a man aged 70 or older in good health. For the CDR3, the DNA is TGCGCCAGCAGCTCTCAAGGACTGGGCCTTAGCACAGATACGCAGTATTTT. Translating gives CASSSQGLGLSTDTQYF.